Each of the 24 T cell receptor beta chains below was sequenced from the same sample in a study of OX40 agonist ivuxolimab in advanced cancers. The protocol was immunoSEQ multiplex PCR, while the TCRdb copy is restricted to in-frame clones and leaves out a portion. The table shows about 50,000 clones, with approximately 92% occurring only once. The sample was CD4+ or CD8+ T cells sorted from blood, taken in a trial of the OX40 agonist ivuxolimab. The receptors shown here come from an adult with an advanced solid tumor such as melanoma, head and neck, liver or kidney cancer.

J is TRBJ2-1 and V is TRBV5-6; the D is unclear. The V end was cut by 0 bases, the J end by 6 bases, with 7 bases between. The CDR3 is 13 residues long. The germline V gene encodes CDR1 SGHDT and CDR2 YYEEEE. The chain's CDR3 is CASSLADLNEQFF. The CDR3 nucleotides read TGTGCCAGCAGCTTGGCGGACCTCAATGAGCAGTTCTTC.

V gene TRBV7-8 combines with J gene TRBJ2-7, with TRBD1 matching over 7 bases. The V segment lost 7 bases and the J segment 6 bases; nucleotides outside the gene matches: 12. Looked up from germline, CDR1 is SGHVS and CDR2 is FQNEAQ. The CDR3 is 14 amino acids. The CDR3 sequence: CASKQRQGKGEQYF. The CDR3 DNA reads as TGTGCCAGCAAGCAAAGACAGGGTAAGGGCGAGCAGTACTTC.

The rearrangement uses TRBV19 and TRBJ2-2; no clear D. Germline V gene sequence: CDR1 LNHDA, CDR2 SQIVND (reference sequence). The CDR3 contains 13 residues. With 6 bases removed from V and 2 bases from J, the gap between germline ends came to 7 bases. CDR3 region: CASRPPNTGELFF. CDR3 DNA sequence: TGTGCCAGTAGGCCACCCAACACCGGGGAGCTGTTTTTT.

The chain has TRBV19 and TRBJ2-7, with D hard to call. CDR1 and CDR2 from the germline V gene are LNHDA and SQIVND (reference sequence). Trimming stripped 3 bases from V and 6 bases from J, with 12 bases between. This CDR3 comprises 13 residues. CDR3 DNA sequence: TGTGCCAGTAGTATCCGCACATCCGGCGAGCAGTACTTC. It encodes CASSIRTSGEQYF. Drawing the rest from reference TRBV19 and TRBJ2-7, the complete variable domain is DGGITQSPKYLFRKEGQNVTLSCEQNLNHDAMYWYRQDPGQGLRLIYYSQIVNDFQKGDIAEGYSVSREKKESFPLTVTSAQKNPTAFYLCASSIRTSGEQYFGPGTRLTVT.

This chain uses TRBV4-2 with TRBJ2-5, with TRBD2 matching 13 bases. Near its end, the DNA agrees better with TRBJ2-7, so the J call may be wrong. Germline V gene sequence: CDR1 LGHNA, CDR2 YNFKEQ. This CDR3 has 18 amino acids. Here the CDR3 DNA reads TGTGCCAGCAGCCAAGAGCTTACTAGCGGGAGGGCCTTCTACGAGCAGTACTTC. It is translated as CASSQELTSGRAFYEQYF.

In its sample, this clone was seen once. The chain couples TRBV28 to TRBJ2-5, with D possibly being TRBD2 (6 bases). CDR3 length: 14 amino acids. V was cut by 3 bases and J by 2 bases, with 10 bases left in between. Germline V gives CDR1 MDHEN, CDR2 SYDVKM. CDR3 nucleotide sequence: TGTGCCAGCAGTTTGACCGGGGGACAAGAGACCCAGTACTTC. It encodes CASSLTGGQETQYF.

V usage is TRBV5-1 and J usage is TRBJ1-1, with D possibly being TRBD1 (6 bases). Trimming took off 4 bases at V and 8 bases at J, with 21 bases between the two ends. The germline V gene has CDR1 SGHRS and CDR2 YFSETQ. This CDR3 has 15 residues. DNA for the CDR3: TGCGCCAGCAGCCCACCGCGGGTGGGGGCACGGGAAGCTTTCTTT. Protein sequence: CASSPPRVGAREAFF.

V is TRBV28 and J is TRBJ2-5, with D tentatively TRBD2 (5 bases). CDR1 and CDR2 from the germline V gene are MDHEN and SYDVKM. V was trimmed by 8 bases and J by 2 bases, leaving 18 bases between them. The CDR3 contains 15 residues. This CDR3 is CASYPGKGKQETQYF. The CDR3 DNA is TGTGCCAGCTACCCGGGGAAGGGAAAGCAAGAGACCCAGTACTTC.

The chain has TRBV27 and TRBJ1-3; possible D gene TRBD1, 5 bases. This CDR3 has 15 residues. Germline V CDR1 and CDR2: MNHEY, SMNVEV (reference sequence). The germline V and J ends were trimmed by 5 bases and 5 bases, with 16 bases remaining between them. CDR3 sequence (DNA): TGTGCCAGCAGTCCCCGACAGAGGGGAAGAAACACCATATATTTT. It yields the protein CASSPRQRGRNTIYF.

The gene calls are TRBV6-4 and TRBJ2-3; TRBD1 matches at 7 bases. Losses at the gene ends were 4 bases for V and 4 bases for J; bases not matched to a gene: 17. Germline V gene data show CDR1 as MRHNA and CDR2 as SNTAGT. There are 18 residues in the CDR3. The DNA for the CDR3 is TGTGCCAGCAGTGCTCCCCACCCTACAGGGGACGGGTCAGATACGCAGTATTTT. This gives the protein CASSAPHPTGDGSDTQYF.

The chain couples TRBV7-8 to TRBJ1-4; D not resolved. The germline V gene has CDR1 SGHVS and CDR2 FQNEAQ. V lost 0 bases to trimming and J lost 2 bases, with 7 bases between them. The CDR3 spans 15 residues. This chain's CDR3 is CASSLARWTNEKLFF. The CDR3 DNA sequence: TGTGCCAGCAGCTTAGCGAGGTGGACTAATGAAAAACTGTTTTTT.

The chain carries TRBV6-1 and TRBJ2-5; the D is unclear. The J call may not be correct, given that the DNA end is closer to TRBJ2-7. The CDR3 spans 13 residues. Germline V gene sequence: CDR1 MNHNS, CDR2 SASEGT. The CDR3 region is CASSENTPYEQYF. DNA of the CDR3: TGTGCCAGCAGTGAAAACACACCCTACGAGCAGTACTTC.

This clone was found once. CDR3 sequence reads: CASSLNSMNTEAFF. As DNA, the CDR3 is TGTGCCAGCAGTTTAAACAGCATGAACACTGAAGCTTTCTTT. The chain combines TRBV27 with TRBJ1-1; unclear D gene. Germline CDR1 reads MNHEY; CDR2 reads SMNVEV (reference sequence). The CDR3 has 14 amino acids. V dropped 2 bases and J dropped 0 bases, with 7 bases sitting between them.

Details on this clone: At one end, the junction sequence differs from germline, possibly due to a read error. The rearrangement links TRBV11-2 to TRBJ2-7, with D hard to call. CDR3 length: 14 residues. The germline V gene has CDR1 SGHAT and CDR2 FQNNGV. The CDR3 bases are TGTGCCAGCAGCATAGAAGTTCCCTCCTACGAGCAGTACTTC. Protein sequence: CASSIEVPSYEQYF.

The V call is TRBV7-2, the J call TRBJ2-3; 14 positions match TRBD2. J was trimmed by 5 bases and V by 1 base; bases with no gene match: 5. The germline gives CDR1 SGHTA, CDR2 FQGNSA. The CDR3 sequence is 17 residues long. CDR3 nucleotide sequence: TGTGCCAGCAGCTTAGAGGGACTAGCGGGAGCGGTAGATACGCAGTATTTT. It translates to CASSLEGLAGAVDTQYF.

The V and J genes are TRBV10-3 and TRBJ2-1, with 11 bases aligning to TRBD2. The CDR3 has 17 amino acids. Germline CDR1 and CDR2: ENHRY and SYGVKD. The junction had 8 bases not matched to a gene; V was cut back by 2 bases and J by 5 bases. CDR3 protein: CAISEPMLAGGDNEQFF. CDR3 nucleotides: TGTGCCATCAGTGAGCCTATGCTAGCGGGAGGCGACAATGAGCAGTTCTTC.

This rearrangement joins TRBV9 to TRBJ2-2, with 9 bases matching TRBD2. The CDR3 spans 15 residues. Germline lookup yields CDR1 SGDLS and CDR2 YYNGEE. V was pared by 7 bases and J by 8 bases, with 12 bases of the junction left unmatched. The CDR3 loop reads CASGDAGGRRGELFF. CDR3 nucleotide sequence: TGTGCCAGCGGAGATGCGGGAGGGCGTCGGGGGGAGCTGTTTTTT. Complete variable domain (other parts from reference TRBV9 and TRBJ2-2): DSGVTQTPKHLITATGQRVTLRCSPRSGDLSVYWYQQSLDQGLQFLIQYYNGEERAKGNILERFSAQQFPDLHSELNLSSLELGDSALYFCASGDAGGRRGELFFGEGSRLTVL.

This clone was seen only once. This chain links TRBV6-5 with TRBJ2-1, with 8 positions matching TRBD2. V dropped 4 bases and J dropped 0; count of bases not matched to a gene: 5. CDR1 is MNHEY, CDR2 SVGAGI, per germline. The CDR3 length is 16 residues. CDR3 loop: CASSSRGTSSYNEQFF. The DNA for the CDR3 is TGTGCCAGCAGTTCCCGGGGGACTAGCTCCTACAATGAGCAGTTCTTC.

J is TRBJ2-2 and V is TRBV18; 9 positions match TRBD1. The length of the CDR3 is 16 residues. Trimming took 3 bases from V and 1 from J; bases not matched to a gene: 3. The germline V gene encodes CDR1 KGHSH and CDR2 LQKENI. Here the CDR3 DNA reads TGTGCCAGCTCACCTGAGGACAGGGGGAACACCGGGGAGCTGTTTTTT. It codes for CASSPEDRGNTGELFF. The full variable domain, rest sourced from reference TRBV18 and TRBJ2-2, is NAGVMQNPRHLVRRRGQEARLRCSPMKGHSHVYWYRQLPEEGLKFMVYLQKENIIDESGMPKERFSAEFPKEGPSILRIQQVVRGDSAAYFCASSPEDRGNTGELFFGEGSRLTVL.

The chain joins TRBV30 to TRBJ1-1; D not certain. CDR1 and CDR2 from the germline V gene are GTSNPN and SVGIG (reference sequence). V lost 0 bases to trimming and J lost 0 bases, with 5 bases between them. This CDR3 is 13 amino acids long. The CDR3 spells CAWSVLMNTEAFF. CDR3 sequence (DNA): TGTGCCTGGAGTGTACTGATGAACACTGAAGCTTTCTTT.

This chain connects TRBV11-3 to TRBJ2-7, with a weak D call TRBD1 (5 bases). The CDR3 totals 13 residues. The ends were cut back, 4 bases at V and 1 base at J, with 8 bases in the middle. Germline V gene sequence: CDR1 SGHNT, CDR2 YENEEA. In nucleotides, the CDR3 is TGTGCCAGCAGCTGGGGCCGTTCCTACGAGCAGTACTTC. Amino acids: CASSWGRSYEQYF.

The chain uses TRBV10-2 and TRBJ2-1, with D hard to call. The V gene lost 3 bases and the J gene lost 5 bases, with 5 bases spanning the gap. Germline V gives CDR1 WSHSY, CDR2 SAAADI. This CDR3 is built from 12 residues. CDR3: CASSDFNNEQFF. DNA of the CDR3: TGCGCCAGCAGTGATTTTAACAATGAGCAGTTCTTC.

The chain couples TRBV4-3 to TRBJ2-2; D may be TRBD1 (6 bases). V dropped 2 bases and J dropped 3 bases, with 16 bases sitting between them. Per germline, CDR1 LGHNA and CDR2 YSLEER. The CDR3 covers 17 residues. This CDR3 is CASSQSFLGAHTGELFF. The CDR3 coding sequence is TGCGCCAGCAGCCAAAGTTTTCTGGGGGCGCACACCGGGGAGCTGTTTTTT.

This clone was counted between two and nine times. The rearrangement uses TRBV27 and TRBJ2-3; D gene unclear. Germline values: CDR1 MNHEY, CDR2 SMNVEV (reference sequence). There are 15 residues in the CDR3. Trimming pared 3 bases from V and 1 base from J, leaving 11 bases between. CDR3 sequence (DNA): TGTGCCAGCAGTTTTTCGCGCTATGGCACAGATACGCAGTATTTT. It translates to CASSFSRYGTDTQYF.